Below are 12 T cell receptor beta chains sequenced from a single sample in a study of beta chain features in type 1 diabetes (dated by TCRdb to between 2017 and 2018). No antigen has been identified for these receptors. Summary of the overall study and its limitations: Type 1 diabetes patients showed a moderate but significant shortening of TCRB CDR3 length in all four CD4+ subsets.

The library was generated by the immunoSEQ multiplex PCR assay. The High Capacity cDNA Reverse Transcription Kit was used to reverse transcribe all of the isolated RNA, meaning that expressed TCRB transcripts were what got sequenced. TCRdb re-hosts the immuneACCESS table, in-frame sequences only. Its copies lack some clones; in the studies checked, an unresolved V gene accounts for under half of them, and the cause for the rest is not known. This sample comprises 250,000 to 300,000 clones, 20% to 25% of them detected only once. The ten biggest clones cover about 0.012% of the sample. Input material: naive CD4+ T cells from blood. What this sample's cell subset or site label stands for: true naive CD4+ T cells. These receptors all stem from a woman in her thirties with type 1 diabetes.

The table lists this clone with a few counts. V and J are TRBV4-1 and TRBJ2-1, with TRBD2 matching 11 bases. This CDR3 comprises 12 residues. Germline CDR1 reads MGHRA; CDR2 reads YSYEKL. V shed 2 bases and J 12 bases; nucleotides not matched to a gene: 0. CDR3 DNA: TGCGCCAGCAGCCAACTAGCGGGAGGGCAGTTCTTC. Translating it yields CASSQLAGGQFF.

V and J are TRBV7-3 and TRBJ2-1; maybe TRBD2 (6 bases). V was shortened by 3 bases and J by 0 bases, with 9 bases between the two germline ends. The V gene's germline CDR1 is SGHTA and CDR2 FQGTGA. The CDR3 sequence is 15 residues long. The CDR3 spells CASSLDGSSYNEQFF. In DNA form, the CDR3 reads TGTGCCAGCAGCTTGGACGGGAGCTCCTACAATGAGCAGTTCTTC.

This clone was recorded a few times. The J gene is TRBJ2-2, the V gene TRBV9; 9 bases match TRBD2. The length of the CDR3 is 17 residues. V was clipped by 4 bases and J by 4 bases; unmatched bases: 11. In germline, CDR1 is SGDLS, CDR2 YYNGEE. DNA of the CDR3: TGTGCCAGCAGCTTGAGTACCGGGACTAGCAGCACCGGGGAGCTGTTTTTT. Its protein is CASSLSTGTSSTGELFF.

This clone occurred a few times. The CDR3: CAWSRGTSGRKSYNEQFF. As DNA, the CDR3 is TGTGCCTGGAGTCGCGGGACTAGCGGGAGGAAGTCCTACAATGAGCAGTTCTTC. The chain joins TRBV30 to TRBJ2-1, with TRBD2 matching 15 bases. Losses at the gene ends were 2 bases for V and 1 base for J; bases not matched to a gene: 6. This CDR3 has 18 amino acids. Per the germline V gene, CDR1 is GTSNPN and CDR2 is SVGIG (reference sequence).

This chain joins TRBV5-4 and TRBJ2-7, with TRBD1 matching 9 bases. Germline V CDR1 and CDR2: SGHNT, YYREEE (reference sequence). Germline trimming cut 3 bases from V and 7 bases from J; bases unmatched to any gene: 11. This CDR3 comprises 15 residues. For the CDR3, the DNA is TGTGCCAGCAGCTCAGCGGGACAGGGCCTTCAGGAGCAGTACTTC. Translated, it gives CASSSAGQGLQEQYF.

V is TRBV2 and J is TRBJ2-2; 9 bases match TRBD2. This CDR3 region has 15 residues. Germline-derived CDR1 and CDR2 are SNHLY and FYNNEI. Trimming removed 3 bases from V and 6 bases from J; junction bases left unmatched: 5. The CDR3: CASSDLAGGAGELFF. The CDR3 DNA reads as TGTGCCAGCAGTGATTTGGCGGGAGGGGCCGGGGAGCTGTTTTTT.

This clone has a handful of counts. This chain connects TRBV27 to TRBJ1-1; D is possibly TRBD1 (6 bases). V gave up 6 bases and J gave up 0 bases, with 23 bases separating them. The germline V gene has CDR1 MNHEY and CDR2 SMNVEV (reference sequence). This CDR3 comprises 18 residues. The CDR3 region has the DNA TGTGCCAGCAGAGCAAAAACAGGGCAGGCTGTTATGAACACTGAAGCTTTCTTT. Its translation: CASRAKTGQAVMNTEAFF.

The chain is built from TRBV9 and TRBJ2-3, with 9 bases identical to TRBD2. The CDR3 is 16 amino acids. J gave up 0 bases and V 4 bases, and 6 bases lay outside the gene matches. Germline CDR1 and CDR2: SGDLS and YYNGEE. The CDR3 nucleotides read TGTGCCAGCAGCTCACGACTAGCGGCTAGCACAGATACGCAGTATTTT. The encoded protein is CASSSRLAASTDTQYF.

The V gene is TRBV9, the J gene TRBJ2-1; D perhaps matches TRBD2 (5 bases). Trimming removed 0 bases from V and 2 bases from J, with 12 bases in between. The germline V gene encodes CDR1 SGDLS and CDR2 YYNGEE. The CDR3 consists of 16 residues. The CDR3 here is CASSVGIRETYNEQFF. CDR3 DNA: TGTGCCAGCAGCGTAGGTATACGGGAAACCTACAATGAGCAGTTCTTC.

The rearrangement uses TRBV29-1 and TRBJ1-1, with a possible D match to TRBD1 (5 bases). The V end lost 3 bases, the J end lost 5 bases, and 10 bases lay between the germline ends. The CDR3 is made up of 12 amino acids. Germline V CDR1 and CDR2: SQVTM, ANQGSEA. The CDR3 protein is CSVDGGMTEAFF. The CDR3 DNA sequence: TGCAGCGTTGATGGGGGGATGACTGAAGCTTTCTTT.

This clone came up a few times. J is TRBJ1-5 and V is TRBV23-1; 10 bases map to TRBD1. TRBV23-1 is an ORF for which the function is uncertain. The CDR3 sequence is 17 residues long. Unmatched junction bases numbered 6, after V lost 0 bases and J lost 4 bases. Here the CDR3 reads CASSQSEGTGVNQPQHF. In DNA, the CDR3 is TGCGCCAGCAGTCAATCCGAAGGGACAGGGGTAAATCAGCCCCAGCATTTT.

This CDR3 is CASSQSYFTGICNYGYTF. CDR3 bases: TGCGCCAGCAGTCAATCATATTTTACAGGTATCTGTAACTATGGCTACACCTTC. This rearrangement joins TRBV23-1 to TRBJ1-2; D is possibly TRBD1 (5 bases). TRBV23-1 is identified as an open reading frame with a role that is uncertain. Between the trimmed V and J ends, which lost 0 bases and 1 base, there was a span of 18 bases. The CDR3 extends over 18 amino acids.